Following are 7 T cell receptor beta chains from one sample sequenced in a study of blood T cell repertoires in COVID-19. Repertoires were generated with immunoSEQ multiplex PCR, while TCRdb's copy carries only in-frame clones and drops some. In the table there are 64,000 or so clones, around four fifths of which are singletons. Sequenced material: peripheral blood. All receptors come from an elderly man with acute or convalescent COVID-19.

This clone was seen a single time. CDR3 protein: CASSRAGDYGYTF. CDR3 nucleotides: TGTGCCAGCAGCCGGGCGGGGGACTATGGCTACACCTTC. The chain joins TRBV9 to TRBJ1-2, with D perhaps matching TRBD1 (5 bases). With 4 bases removed from V and 3 bases from J, the gap between germline ends came to 10 bases. Germline CDR1 and CDR2: SGDLS and YYNGEE. The CDR3 length is 13 residues. Variable domain in full (rest from reference TRBV9 and TRBJ1-2): DSGVTQTPKHLITATGQRVTLRCSPRSGDLSVYWYQQSLDQGLQFLIQYYNGEERAKGNILERFSAQQFPDLHSELNLSSLELGDSALYFCASSRAGDYGYTFGSGTRLTVV.

V and J are TRBV6-6 and TRBJ2-5, with 8 bases lining up with TRBD1. Trimming removed 2 bases from V and 1 base from J; junction bases left unmatched: 3. Germline V gene data show CDR1 as MNHNY and CDR2 as SVGAGI (reference sequence). This CDR3 contains 15 residues. In DNA, the CDR3 is TGTGCCAGCAGTTACGGGACAGGAGTCCAAGAGACCCAGTACTTC. It translates to CASSYGTGVQETQYF.

The chain recombines TRBV7-9 with TRBJ2-3; 7 bases map to TRBD2. Trimming removed 1 base from V and 2 bases from J; junction bases left unmatched: 9. The CDR3 has 17 residues. CDR1 and CDR2 (germline): SEHNR, FQNEAQ (reference sequence). CDR3 DNA: TGTGCCAGCAGCTTAGGGGCCAGCGGGGATTTCACAGATACGCAGTATTTT. Amino acids: CASSLGASGDFTDTQYF. Full variable domain (missing parts from reference TRBV7-9 and TRBJ2-3): DTGVSQNPRHKITKRGQNVTFRCDPISEHNRLYWYRQTLGQGPEFLTYFQNEAQLEKSRLLSDRFSAERPKGSFSTLEIQRTEQGDSAMYLCASSLGASGDFTDTQYFGPGTRLTVL.

The chain combines TRBV6-1 with TRBJ2-3; the D gene is possibly TRBD1 (5 bases). Trimming removed 1 base from V and 5 bases from J, with 10 bases in between. The CDR3 totals 14 residues. Germline lookup yields CDR1 MNHNS and CDR2 SASEGT. This chain's CDR3 is CASSEGIDRDTQYF. DNA of the CDR3: TGTGCCAGCAGTGAAGGGATCGACAGAGATACGCAGTATTTT.

V is TRBV25-1 and J is TRBJ2-1; D perhaps matches TRBD1 (5 bases). The length of the CDR3 is 15 residues. In germline, CDR1 is MGHDK, CDR2 SYGVNS. The V and J ends lost 1 base and 0 bases respectively, with 7 bases between them. The CDR3 coding sequence is TGTGCCAGCAGTGAATTTGGGGCCTCCTACAATGAGCAGTTCTTC. Protein sequence: CASSEFGASYNEQFF.

The chain uses TRBV12-5 and TRBJ2-3, with unresolved D. CDR3 length: 17 residues. V dropped 1 base and J dropped 2 bases, with 16 bases sitting between them. Germline V CDR1 and CDR2: LGHNT, FRNRAP. The CDR3 region has the DNA TGTGCTAGTGGTTTGGAAAAGACTGCGGATCTCACAGATACGCAGTATTTT. Amino acids: CASGLEKTADLTDTQYF.

This clone showed up just a few times. The chain has TRBV11-2 and TRBJ2-1; D may be TRBD2 (6 bases). V was cut by 0 bases and J by 13 bases, with 13 bases left in between. Germline V CDR1 and CDR2: SGHAT, FQNNGV. The CDR3 has 13 residues. The CDR3, as DNA: TGTGCCAGCAGCTTAGAGGGAGGTTCGCACCAGTTCTTC. This encodes CASSLEGGSHQFF.